Below are 14 T cell receptor beta chains sequenced from a single sample in a study of response to subunit inactivated influenza vaccine. TCRdb redid the calling of the RT-PCR reads with MiXCR, one entry per CDR3 protein. The table records hundreds of thousands of distinct CDR3 sequences, approximately 10% of them present only once. The specimen was PBMCs from blood, collected on the day of vaccination. Receptor source: a man aged 50 to 59 who received an inactivated influenza vaccine.

The V and J genes are TRBV10-3 and TRBJ2-2; possibly TRBD1 for D (5 bases). This CDR3 has 16 residues. V gave up 4 bases and J gave up 1 base, with 13 bases separating them. CDR1 and CDR2 from the germline V gene are ENHRY and SYGVKD. The CDR3 DNA reads as TGTGCCATCAGTGGATCCAGGACACAGAACACCGGGGAGCTGTTTTTT. Its translation is CAISGSRTQNTGELFF.

This chain links TRBV7-2 with TRBJ2-1; possibly TRBD1 for D (6 bases). The V gene lost 1 base and the J gene lost 8 bases, with 9 bases spanning the gap. Germline CDR1 reads SGHTA; CDR2 reads FQGNSA. This CDR3 has 13 amino acids. The CDR3 bases are TGTGCCAGCAGCTTAGTCAGGGGCGATGAGCAGTTCTTC. Amino acids: CASSLVRGDEQFF.

Only a few counts were recorded for this clonotype. J is TRBJ1-5 and V is TRBV12-3 or TRBV12-4, with 7 bases that match TRBD1. The CDR3 length is 15 residues. Trimming cost V 5 bases and J 0 bases; bases outside gene matches: 4. CDR3 amino acids: CASSPGTDSNQPQHF. DNA for the CDR3: TGTGCCAGCAGTCCCGGGACAGATAGCAATCAGCCCCAGCATTTT.

Only a few counts were recorded for this clonotype. CDR3 nucleotide sequence: TGTGCCAGCAGCTTCACAGGTACCGCCTCCTACGAGCAGTACTTC. Amino acids: CASSFTGTASYEQYF. The chain couples TRBV7-8 to TRBJ2-7, with D tentatively TRBD1 (5 bases). V lost 3 bases, J lost 0 bases, and 12 bases lay in between. The CDR3 runs 15 residues. Germline V gives CDR1 SGHVS, CDR2 FQNEAQ.

The chain employs TRBV15 and TRBJ2-1; 11 positions match TRBD2. Germline assignment: CDR1 LNHNV and CDR2 YYDKDF (reference sequence). V gave up 0 bases and J gave up 9 bases; unmatched junction bases: 7. This CDR3 region has 16 residues. CDR3: CATSRDLGTSGTEQFF. CDR3 in DNA: TGTGCCACCAGCAGAGATCTTGGGACTAGCGGAACTGAGCAGTTCTTC.

Many counts were recorded for this clonotype. J is TRBJ2-7 and V is TRBV20-1; D uncertain. The CDR3 covers 14 residues. Trimming left V 3 bases short and J 5 bases short, with 17 bases between. Per germline, CDR1 DFQATT and CDR2 SNEGSKA (reference sequence). CDR3 residues: CSASWAGPFNEQYF. The CDR3, as DNA: TGCAGTGCTAGTTGGGCAGGTCCATTCAACGAGCAGTACTTC.

The chain joins TRBV13 to TRBJ2-7, with D tentatively TRBD2 (7 bases). The ends were cut back, 7 bases at V and 5 bases at J, with 12 bases in the middle. The CDR3 contains 12 residues. Germline V gene sequence: CDR1 PRHDT, CDR2 FYEKMQ (reference sequence). The CDR3: CASTWGGHEQYF. The CDR3 DNA reads as TGTGCCAGCACGTGGGGGGGCCACGAGCAGTACTTC. Complete variable domain (other parts from reference TRBV13 and TRBJ2-7): AAGVIQSPRHLIKEKRETATLKCYPIPRHDTVYWYQQGPGQDPQFLISFYEKMQSDKGSIPDRFSAQQFSDYHSELNMSSLELGDSALYFCASTWGGHEQYFGPGTRLTVT.

This clonotype occurred many times. Here the CDR3 DNA reads TGTGCCAGCAGAACTACCGTCTTGATATGGAATTCACCCCTCCACTTT. This translates into CASRTTVLIWNSPLHF. This chain joins TRBV6-1 and TRBJ1-6; D not certain. Germline V gene data show CDR1 as MNHNS and CDR2 as SASEGT. Trimming shortened V by 6 bases and J by 7 bases, and 19 bases separated the two germline ends. The CDR3 loop spans 16 amino acids.

This clonotype was recorded a few times. This rearrangement joins TRBV7-9 to TRBJ1-4, with 8 bases that match TRBD1. The CDR3 runs to 14 residues. Germline V gene data show CDR1 as SEHNR and CDR2 as FQNEAQ (reference sequence). V dropped 8 bases and J dropped 3; count of bases not matched to a gene: 5. In nucleotides, the CDR3 is TGTGCCAGCCGCCTGGACAGGGCTAATGAAAAACTGTTTTTT. It yields the protein CASRLDRANEKLFF.

The chain has TRBV27 and TRBJ2-5, with a possible D match to TRBD2 (6 bases). The V end lost 1 base, the J end lost 2 bases, and 11 bases lay between the germline ends. In germline, CDR1 is MNHEY, CDR2 SMNVEV (reference sequence). The CDR3 runs 15 residues. For the CDR3, the DNA is TGTGCCAGCAGTTTATTGGAGGGTGGGCAAGAGACCCAGTACTTC. Translating gives CASSLLEGGQETQYF.

This clonotype was counted ten times or more. The chain uses TRBV5-1 and TRBJ2-5; tentatively, D is TRBD1 (6 bases). CDR1 SGHRS and CDR2 YFSETQ come from the germline V gene. V gave up 5 bases and J gave up 0 bases, with 14 bases separating them. This CDR3 is built from 15 residues. The CDR3 loop reads CASRKRTEYQETQYF. Here the CDR3 DNA reads TGCGCCAGCAGAAAAAGGACAGAGTACCAAGAGACCCAGTACTTC.

This clonotype was seen more than once but under ten times. This chain uses TRBV29-1 with TRBJ2-5; TRBD1 agrees at 9 bases. This CDR3 spans 14 amino acids. CDR1 is SQVTM, CDR2 ANQGSEA, per germline. V shed 7 bases, J shed 4 bases, and the junction held 10 bases outside the gene matches. The CDR3 nucleotides read TGCAGCGGAGGGGGACAGGGTAGCCCAGAGACCCAGTACTTC. Protein sequence: CSGGGQGSPETQYF.

This chain joins TRBV4-3 and TRBJ1-1; D perhaps matches TRBD1 (6 bases). This CDR3 contains 16 residues. Trimming removed 0 bases from V and 1 base from J, with 12 bases in between. Germline V CDR1 and CDR2: LGHNA, YSLEER. CDR3 coding DNA: TGCGCCAGCAGCCAAGACCTTACGGGACAGAACACTGAAGCTTTCTTT. Translation gives CASSQDLTGQNTEAFF.

This clonotype appeared many times. The chain recombines TRBV6-2 or TRBV6-3 with TRBJ2-2; D gene uncertain. Germline V gives CDR1 MNHEY, CDR2 SVGEGT. Between the trimmed V and J ends, which lost 7 bases and 1 base, there was a span of 7 bases. This CDR3 region has 13 residues. CDR3 protein: CASNDKNTGELFF. In DNA, the CDR3 is TGTGCCAGCAACGATAAGAACACCGGGGAGCTGTTTTTT.